This is a list of T cell receptor beta chains from one sample in a study of blood T cell repertoires in COVID-19. The repertoire was sequenced with immunoSEQ multiplex PCR; TCRdb's copy has only in-frame clones and lacks some. The sample holds almost 100,000 clones, approximately 86% seen once. Source material: peripheral blood. The receptors here all came from a middle-aged man with acute or convalescent COVID-19. CDR3s include the opening cysteine and the closing phenylalanine or tryptophan.

j_call	v_call	cdr3_aa
TRBJ1-2	TRBV21-1	CASSGQKGPGYTF
TRBJ2-1	TRBV29-1	CSVDPGDSYNEQFF
TRBJ2-1	TRBV10-3	CAISEFDSITSSYNEQFF
TRBJ1-4	TRBV5-1	CASSSGARGSEKLFF
TRBJ1-1	TRBV5-1	CASGEGPGHMNTEAFF
TRBJ1-1	TRBV5-4	CASSLKVGGLRNTEAFF
TRBJ2-1	TRBV19	CASREGQFSYNEQFF
TRBJ2-7	TRBV19	CASSVNRVGEQYF
TRBJ2-7	TRBV6-6	CASSFHGSGSYEQYF
TRBJ1-2	TRBV20-1	CSAYINYGYTF
TRBJ2-3	TRBV12-3/TRBV12-4	CASSLRDTQYF
TRBJ1-2	TRBV6-6	CASSYYAGGYGYTF
TRBJ2-3	TRBV6-5	CASSLDRPSTDTQYF
TRBJ1-1	TRBV30	CAWSKGTANTEAFF
TRBJ2-7	TRBV3-1/TRBV3-2	CASSQEVSAGGPYEQYF
TRBJ2-5	TRBV4-1	CASSLVPQGAMETQYF
TRBJ2-5	TRBV2	CASFGGLAGRLQETQYF
TRBJ2-3	TRBV5-1	CASSLAGSSSTDTQYF
TRBJ2-1	TRBV7-3	CASSLTAPTVYNEQFF
TRBJ2-1	TRBV9	CASSVDPLVGGVSSYNEQFF
TRBJ2-2	TRBV5-4	CASSFVSSSGELFF
TRBJ2-4	TRBV14	CASSQAPVVTSGFAKNIQYF
TRBJ1-5	TRBV15	CATSRVGGTSNQPQHF
TRBJ2-5	TRBV2	CASRPTAPQETQYF
TRBJ2-7	TRBV30	CAWSLGTRYYEQYF
TRBJ2-7	TRBV5-6	CASSPPGFYEQYF
TRBJ1-4	TRBV7-9	CAAQGAANEKLFF
TRBJ2-1	TRBV11-2	CASSLVYLAVGHNEQFF
TRBJ2-1	TRBV15	CATSRDEGLAGNEQFF
TRBJ2-2	TRBV10-3	CAISESGGRAPGELFF
TRBJ2-1	TRBV7-9	CASSSRTSGRSSYNEQFF
TRBJ1-1	TRBV7-9	CASSHRTGGGEAFF
TRBJ2-3	TRBV19	CASRVRDKAYADTQYF
TRBJ2-7	TRBV24-1	CATSDNNREPWGEQYF
TRBJ1-1	TRBV2	CASSEGEGTEAFF
TRBJ2-2	TRBV5-1	CASSLQGSGELFF
TRBJ2-1	TRBV4-2	CASSQGAGESYNEQFF
TRBJ2-7	TRBV5-1	CASSSDPTGTLPDEQYF
TRBJ2-7	TRBV12-3/TRBV12-4	CASSLTSAYEQYF
TRBJ2-5	TRBV7-9	CASSLTRDRGSYF
TRBJ2-2	TRBV5-1	CASSLLGQTTGELFF
TRBJ2-3	TRBV10-2	CASSTGPPAGTQYF